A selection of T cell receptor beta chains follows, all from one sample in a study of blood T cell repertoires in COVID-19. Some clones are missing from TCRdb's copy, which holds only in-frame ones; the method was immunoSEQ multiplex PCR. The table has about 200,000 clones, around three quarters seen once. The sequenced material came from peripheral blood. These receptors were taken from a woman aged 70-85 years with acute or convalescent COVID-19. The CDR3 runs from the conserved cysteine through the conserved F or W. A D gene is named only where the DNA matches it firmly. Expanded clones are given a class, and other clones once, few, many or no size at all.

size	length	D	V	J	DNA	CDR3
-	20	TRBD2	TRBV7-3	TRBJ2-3	TGTGCCAGCAGCGCGGGGACTAGCGGGAACTATTGGGCTAGCACAGATACGCAGTATTTT	CASSAGTSGNYWASTDTQYF
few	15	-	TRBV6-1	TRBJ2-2	TGTGCCAGCAGTGAAGTAAGCGGTCACACCGGGGAGCTGTTTTTT	CASSEVSGHTGELFF
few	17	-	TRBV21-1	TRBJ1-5	-	CASSQVGGGILGQPQHF
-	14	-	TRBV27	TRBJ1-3	TGTGCCAGCAGTCCCCCCTCAGGGTTAAACACCATATATTTT	CASSPPSGLNTIYF
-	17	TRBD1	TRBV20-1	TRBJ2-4	TGCAGTGCTAGTCCAAGCTATCCCGGGACAGGGGAAAACATTCAGTACTTC	CSASPSYPGTGENIQYF
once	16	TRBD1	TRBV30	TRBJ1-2	TGTGCCTGGAGTGTATTGGGACAGGGGCCACGCTATGGCTACACCTTC	CAWSVLGQGPRYGYTF
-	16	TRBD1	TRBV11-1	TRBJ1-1	TGTGCCAGCAGCTTCCCCTCGACAGGGGGCGATTCGGAAGCTTTCTTT	CASSFPSTGGDSEAFF
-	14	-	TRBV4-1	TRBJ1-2	TGCGCCAGCAGCCAAGAACTGGCAGGGTATGGCTACACCTTC	CASSQELAGYGYTF
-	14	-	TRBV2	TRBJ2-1	TGTGCCAGCAACCTGGAGAGCTCCTACAATGAGCAGTTCTTC	CASNLESSYNEQFF
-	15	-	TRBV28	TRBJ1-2	TGTGCCAGCAGTCTCGTCGGGGGTTCGGTGTATGGCTACACCTTC	CASSLVGGSVYGYTF
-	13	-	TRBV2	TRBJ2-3	TGTGCCAGCAGTGAAACAGGTCGAGATACGCAGTATTTT	CASSETGRDTQYF
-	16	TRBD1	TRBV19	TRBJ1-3	TGTGCCAGTAGTTCCCCGACAGGGTCCTCCGGAAACACCATATATTTT	CASSSPTGSSGNTIYF
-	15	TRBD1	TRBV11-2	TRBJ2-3	TGTGCCAGCAGCACCGGGACAGGGAAGACAGATACGCAGTATTTT	CASSTGTGKTDTQYF
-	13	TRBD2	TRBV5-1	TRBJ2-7	TGCGCCAGCAGCCCCCCGGGGAGGGCCGAGCAGTACTTC	CASSPPGRAEQYF
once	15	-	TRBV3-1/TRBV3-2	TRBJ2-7	TGTGCCAGCAGCCCCGACTATCCCCGAAGTCTCGAGCAGTACTTC	CASSPDYPRSLEQYF
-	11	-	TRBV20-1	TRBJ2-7	TGCAGTGCCCCCGGCGGCTACGAGCAGTACTTC	CSAPGGYEQYF
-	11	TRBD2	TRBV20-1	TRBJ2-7	TGCAGTGCCGAGCGGGACGACGAGCAGTACTTC	CSAERDDEQYF
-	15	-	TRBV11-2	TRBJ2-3	TGTGCCAGCAGCTCTGGACAAACGGACACAGATACGCAGTATTTT	CASSSGQTDTDTQYF
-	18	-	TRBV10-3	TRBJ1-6	TGTGCCATCAGTCCTCACCCAGAACAGGGAACATATAATTCACCCCTCCACTTT	CAISPHPEQGTYNSPLHF
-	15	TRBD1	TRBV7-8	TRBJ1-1	TGTGCCAGCAGCGACCAGGGGGCAGTGTACACTGAAGCTTTCTTT	CASSDQGAVYTEAFF
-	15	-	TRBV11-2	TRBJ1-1	TGTGCCAGCAGCTTAGAGGGGGGGAAGAACACTGAAGCTTTCTTT	CASSLEGGKNTEAFF
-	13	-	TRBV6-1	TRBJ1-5	TGTGCCAGCAGTGAAGCCTTTGACAGGCCCCAGCATTTT	CASSEAFDRPQHF
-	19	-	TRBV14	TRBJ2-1	TGTGCCAGCAGCCAAGGAGTCGCCCTAGCGACCCGGATCTACAATGAGCAGTTCTTC	CASSQGVALATRIYNEQFF
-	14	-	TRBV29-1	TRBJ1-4	TGCAGCGTCAGGTGGGGCAACGGGGGTGAAAAACTGTTTTTT	CSVRWGNGGEKLFF
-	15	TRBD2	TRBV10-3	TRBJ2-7	TGTGCCATCGGGGGGAGGACTAGCGGATCTTACGAGCAGTACTTC	CAIGGRTSGSYEQYF
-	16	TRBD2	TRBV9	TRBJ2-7	TGTGCCAGCAGCGTAGAGGCAATAGCGGGACGATACGAGCAGTACTTC	CASSVEAIAGRYEQYF
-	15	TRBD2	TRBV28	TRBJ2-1	TGTGCCAGCAGTTCTATAGCGGGAGGGGGAAATGAGCAGTTCTTC	CASSSIAGGGNEQFF
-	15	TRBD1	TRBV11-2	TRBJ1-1	TGTGCCAGCAGCCTGGCAGGGACAGGGAACGGTGAAGCTTTCTTT	CASSLAGTGNGEAFF
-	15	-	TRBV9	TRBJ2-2	TGTGCCAGCAGCGTAGGCCTAGCGAACGCCGGGGAGCTGTTTTTT	CASSVGLANAGELFF
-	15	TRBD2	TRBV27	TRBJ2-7	TGTGCCAGCAGTGCGGGACTAGCGGGCTCCTACGAGCAGTACTTC	CASSAGLAGSYEQYF
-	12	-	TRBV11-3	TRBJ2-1	TGTGCCAGCAGCTCCGGAGGAATTGAGCAGTTCTTC	CASSSGGIEQFF
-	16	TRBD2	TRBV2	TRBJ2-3	TGTGCCAGCAGTGAAGGGACTAGCGGGTTCACAGATACGCAGTATTTT	CASSEGTSGFTDTQYF
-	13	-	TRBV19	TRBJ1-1	TGTGCCAGTACTAACCCGGGGAACACTGAAGCTTTCTTT	CASTNPGNTEAFF
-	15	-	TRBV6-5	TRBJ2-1	TGTGCCAGCAGTTACTCAGGGAGCTCCTACAATGAGCAGTTCTTC	CASSYSGSSYNEQFF
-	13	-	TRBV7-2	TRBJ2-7	TGTGCCAGCAGCCGTACAGGACCCTACGAGCAGTACTTC	CASSRTGPYEQYF
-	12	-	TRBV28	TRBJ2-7	TGTGCCAGCAGTTTAACAGGATACGAGCAGTACTTC	CASSLTGYEQYF
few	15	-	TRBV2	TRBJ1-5	TGTGCCAGCAGGGGGAGAGAGGTCGGCAATCAGCCCCAGCATTTT	CASRGREVGNQPQHF
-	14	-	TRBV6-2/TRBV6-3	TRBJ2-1	TGTGCCAGCAGTTCGTCTGGGGCTTCGGATGAGCAGTTCTTC	CASSSSGASDEQFF
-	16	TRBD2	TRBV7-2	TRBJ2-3	TGTGCCAGCAGCTTAATAGCGGGAGCCTTCACAGATACGCAGTATTTT	CASSLIAGAFTDTQYF
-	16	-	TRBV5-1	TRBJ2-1	TGCGCCAGCAGCTTGGGTGGGGGCCAATCTTACAATGAGCAGTTCTTC	CASSLGGGQSYNEQFF
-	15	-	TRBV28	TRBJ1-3	TGTGCCAGCAGTCGACAGCCGCTCTCTGGAAACACCATATATTTT	CASSRQPLSGNTIYF
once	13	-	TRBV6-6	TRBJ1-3	TGTGCCAGCAGAACGAGAATAGGAAACACCATATATTTT	CASRTRIGNTIYF
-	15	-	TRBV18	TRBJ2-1	TGTGCCAGCTCATCACTAGGGGATGGGTACAATGAGCAGTTCTTC	CASSSLGDGYNEQFF
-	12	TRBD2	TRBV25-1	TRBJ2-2	TGTGCCAGGAGCGGGACCAACGGGGAGCTGTTTTTT	CARSGTNGELFF
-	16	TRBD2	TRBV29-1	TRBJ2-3	TGCAGCGTTGAGGGACTAGCGGGAGGAAGGACAGATACGCAGTATTTT	CSVEGLAGGRTDTQYF
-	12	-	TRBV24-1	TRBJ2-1	TGTGCCACCAGTGAGTGGACAGATGAGCAGTTCTTC	CATSEWTDEQFF
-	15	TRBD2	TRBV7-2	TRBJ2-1	TGTGCCAGCAGCTCGGGACTAGCGGGATACAATGAGCAGTTCTTC	CASSSGLAGYNEQFF
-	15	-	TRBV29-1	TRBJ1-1	TGCAGCGTTGAACTGGGCGAGGGCTGGAACACTGAAGCTTTCTTT	CSVELGEGWNTEAFF
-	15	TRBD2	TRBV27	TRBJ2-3	TGTGCCAGCAGTTTATCTTTAGCGGGAGCAGATACGCAGTATTTT	CASSLSLAGADTQYF
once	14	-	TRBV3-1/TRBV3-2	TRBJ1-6	TGTGCCAGCAGCCAAAGTCAGGGTGGATCACCCCTCCACTTT	CASSQSQGGSPLHF
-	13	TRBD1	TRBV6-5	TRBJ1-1	TGTGCCAGCGGACAGGGTCGCGGTACTGAAGCTTTCTTT	CASGQGRGTEAFF
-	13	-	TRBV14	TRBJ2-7	TGTGCCAGCAGCCAAGAGCCTATACGGGAGCAGTACTTC	CASSQEPIREQYF